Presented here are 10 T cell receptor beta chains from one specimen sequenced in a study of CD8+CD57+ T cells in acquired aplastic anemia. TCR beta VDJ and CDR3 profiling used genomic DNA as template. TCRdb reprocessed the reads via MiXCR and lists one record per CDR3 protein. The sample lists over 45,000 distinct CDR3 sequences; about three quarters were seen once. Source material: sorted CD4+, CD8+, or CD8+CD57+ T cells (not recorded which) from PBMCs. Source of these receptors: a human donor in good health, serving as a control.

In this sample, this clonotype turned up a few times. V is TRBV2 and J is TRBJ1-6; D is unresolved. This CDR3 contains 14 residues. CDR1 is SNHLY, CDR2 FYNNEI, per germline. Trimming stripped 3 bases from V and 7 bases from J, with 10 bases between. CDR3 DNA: TGTGCCAGCAGTGACAACGGACTAAATTCACCCCTCCACTTT. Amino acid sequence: CASSDNGLNSPLHF.

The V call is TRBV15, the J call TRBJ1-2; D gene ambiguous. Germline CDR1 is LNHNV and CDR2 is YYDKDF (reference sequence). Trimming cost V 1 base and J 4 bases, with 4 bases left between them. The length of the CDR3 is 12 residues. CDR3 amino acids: CATSRGAYGYTF. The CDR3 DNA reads TGTGCCACCAGCAGAGGGGCCTATGGCTACACCTTC. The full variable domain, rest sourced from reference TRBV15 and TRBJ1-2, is DAMVIQNPRYQVTQFGKPVTLSCSQTLNHNVMYWYQQKSSQAPKLLFHYYDKDFNNEADTPDNFQSRRPNTSFCFLDIRSPGLGDTAMYLCATSRGAYGYTFGSGTRLTVV.

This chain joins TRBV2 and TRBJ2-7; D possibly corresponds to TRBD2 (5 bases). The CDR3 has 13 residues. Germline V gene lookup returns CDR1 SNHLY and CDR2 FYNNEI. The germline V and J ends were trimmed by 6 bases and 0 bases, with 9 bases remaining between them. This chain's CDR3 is CASRADVSYEQYF. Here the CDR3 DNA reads TGTGCCAGCAGAGCGGACGTCTCCTACGAGCAGTACTTC.

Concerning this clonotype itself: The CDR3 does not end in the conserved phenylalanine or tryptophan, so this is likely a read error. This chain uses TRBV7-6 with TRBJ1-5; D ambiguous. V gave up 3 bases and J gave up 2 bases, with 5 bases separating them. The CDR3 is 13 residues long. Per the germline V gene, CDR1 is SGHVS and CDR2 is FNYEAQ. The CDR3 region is CASSFGGNQPQHL. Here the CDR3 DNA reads TGTGCCAGCAGCTTTGGGGGCAATCAGCCCCAGCATTTG.

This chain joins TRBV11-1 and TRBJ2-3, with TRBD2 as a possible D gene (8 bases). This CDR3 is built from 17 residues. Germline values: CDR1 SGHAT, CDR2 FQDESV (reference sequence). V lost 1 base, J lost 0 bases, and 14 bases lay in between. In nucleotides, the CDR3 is TGTGCCAGCAGCTTAGGTAGCGGGACAGCTAGCACAGATACGCAGTATTTT. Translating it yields CASSLGSGTASTDTQYF.

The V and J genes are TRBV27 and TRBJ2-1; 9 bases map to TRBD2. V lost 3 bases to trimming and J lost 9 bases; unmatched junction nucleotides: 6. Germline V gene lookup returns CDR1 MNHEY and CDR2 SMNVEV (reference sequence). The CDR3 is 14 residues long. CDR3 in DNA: TGTGCCAGCAGTTTGGGCGGGGGGGCGTTTGAGCAGTTCTTC. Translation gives CASSLGGGAFEQFF.

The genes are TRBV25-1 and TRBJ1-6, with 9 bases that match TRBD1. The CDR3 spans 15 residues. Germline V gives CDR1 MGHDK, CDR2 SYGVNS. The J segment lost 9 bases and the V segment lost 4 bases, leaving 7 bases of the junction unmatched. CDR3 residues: CASSGAATGGSPLHF. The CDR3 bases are TGTGCCAGCAGTGGAGCGGCGACAGGGGGTTCACCCCTCCACTTT.

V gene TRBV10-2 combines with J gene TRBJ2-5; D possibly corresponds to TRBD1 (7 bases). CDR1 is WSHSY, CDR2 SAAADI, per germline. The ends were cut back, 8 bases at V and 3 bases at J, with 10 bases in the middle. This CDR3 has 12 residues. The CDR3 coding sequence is TGCGCCAGCGGAGGGACAGAAGAGACCCAGTACTTC. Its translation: CASGGTEETQYF.

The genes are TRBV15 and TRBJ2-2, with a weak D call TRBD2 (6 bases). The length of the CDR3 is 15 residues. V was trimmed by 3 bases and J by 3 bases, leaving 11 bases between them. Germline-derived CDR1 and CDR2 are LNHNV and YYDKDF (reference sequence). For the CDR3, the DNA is TGTGCCACCAGCAGTACGGAGGGAGACACCGGGGAGCTGTTTTTT. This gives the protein CATSSTEGDTGELFF.

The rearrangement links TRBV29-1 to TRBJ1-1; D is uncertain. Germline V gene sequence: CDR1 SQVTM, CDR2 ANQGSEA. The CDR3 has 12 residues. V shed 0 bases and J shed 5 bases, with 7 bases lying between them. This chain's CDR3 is CSVEDPATEAFF. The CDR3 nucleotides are TGCAGCGTTGAAGATCCCGCGACTGAAGCTTTCTTT.